This T cell receptor beta chain stems from a study of blood T cell repertoires in COVID-19. Germline-derived CDR1 and CDR2 are MNHEY and SVGAGI. The CDR3 has 13 amino acids. Original processing notes: Estimation of nucleated cell counts relied on the amplification of reference gene primers. Here immunoSEQ multiplex PCR was the method, and the copy in TCRdb shows in-frame clones only, minus some. That table supplies the V and J calls and clone size; D and trimming were determined from the DNA. The table records about 58,000 clones, about 90% of them present only once. Details on this clone: The junction differs from germline at one of its ends, possibly a read error.

This TCR was sampled from a man between 60 and 70 years old with active COVID-19. The material sequenced was peripheral blood. V and J are TRBV6-5 and TRBJ1-6; 7 nucleotides align to TRBD1. The CDR3, as DNA: TGTGCCAGCAATTACAGGGGTGGTTCACCCCTCCACTTT. It encodes CASNYRGGSPLHF.